This TCR beta chain was sequenced during a study of blood T cell repertoires in COVID-19. Overall study: COVID-19 samples, acute and convalescent, were from the United States, Italy and Spain.

This clone was counted only a few times. The study drew participants aged about 18 to 95 years from 20 to 30 US areas. In the authors' workflow: Nucleated cell counts were estimated from reference gene primer amplification. Sequencing used immunoSEQ multiplex PCR; TCRdb keeps in-frame clones, though not all of them. V, J and clone size are taken as reported in that table, and D and trimming were inferred from the DNA itself. There are about 200,000 clones in the sample; 86% occur only once, and around 5.7% lies in the top ten. The sequenced sample was PBMCs or T cells enriched from blood (not recorded which). The source is a man in his forties or fifties with acute COVID-19.

CDR3 amino acids: CASSPGQGFYQPQHF. The DNA of the CDR3 is TGTGCCAGCAGCCCGGGACAGGGATTTTATCAGCCCCAGCATTTT. The chain links TRBV27 to TRBJ1-5, with 9 bases aligning to TRBD1. This CDR3 spans 15 amino acids. Germline V gene sequence: CDR1 MNHEY, CDR2 SMNVEV (reference sequence). V shed 6 bases, J shed 5 bases, and the junction held 8 bases outside the gene matches.